This T cell receptor beta chain was retrieved from a study of blood T cell repertoires in COVID-19. This clone has just a few counts. In the original analysis: Estimation of nucleated cell counts was performed using reference gene primer amplification. The protocol was immunoSEQ multiplex PCR, while the TCRdb copy is restricted to in-frame clones and leaves out a portion. V, J and clone size derive from that table, while D and trimming were established from the DNA sequence. The repertoire has about 200,000 clones, approximately 78% of them found once; the top ten carry around 2.8%. The receptor was isolated from a woman over 75 with active or convalescent COVID-19. Sequencing used peripheral blood.

The CDR3 DNA sequence: TGTGCCAGCAGTGATCCAGGGGGGAATTCACCCCTCCACTTT. This encodes CASSDPGGNSPLHF. This sequence joins TRBV6-1 and TRBJ1-6, with 7 positions matching TRBD1. CDR1 is MNHNS and CDR2 is SASEGT in the germline V gene. V was clipped by 3 bases and J by 7 bases; unmatched bases: 3. The CDR3 extends over 14 amino acids.